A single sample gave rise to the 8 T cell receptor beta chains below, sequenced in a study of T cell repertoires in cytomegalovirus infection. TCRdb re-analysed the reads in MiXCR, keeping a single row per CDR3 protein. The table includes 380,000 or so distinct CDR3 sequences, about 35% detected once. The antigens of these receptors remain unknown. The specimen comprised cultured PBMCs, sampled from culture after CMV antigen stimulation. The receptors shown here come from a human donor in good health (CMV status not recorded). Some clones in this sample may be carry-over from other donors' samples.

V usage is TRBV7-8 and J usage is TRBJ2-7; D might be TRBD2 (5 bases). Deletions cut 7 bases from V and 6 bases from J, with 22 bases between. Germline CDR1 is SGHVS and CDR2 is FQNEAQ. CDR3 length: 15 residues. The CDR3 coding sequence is TGTGCCAGCATTTGGGAGAGGGTGCCATCGGGCGAGCAGTACTTC. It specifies CASIWERVPSGEQYF.

The DNA of the CDR3 is TGTGCCAGCAGTCGAACTAGCGGGAGTCTCAATGAGCAGTTCTTC. Translating gives CASSRTSGSLNEQFF. The chain joins TRBV27 to TRBJ2-1, with TRBD2 matching over 11 bases. With 5 bases clipped from V and 6 bases from J, the junction kept 6 bases outside the gene matches. The CDR3 consists of 15 residues. The germline CDR1 and CDR2 sequences are MNHEY and SMNVEV (reference sequence).

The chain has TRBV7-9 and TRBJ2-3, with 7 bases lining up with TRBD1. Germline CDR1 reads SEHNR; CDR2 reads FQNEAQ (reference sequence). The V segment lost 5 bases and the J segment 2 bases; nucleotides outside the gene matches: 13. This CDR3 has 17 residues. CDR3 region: CASSLQGNLILTDTQYF. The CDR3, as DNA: TGTGCCAGCAGCCTACAGGGGAACCTTATTCTCACAGATACGCAGTATTTT.

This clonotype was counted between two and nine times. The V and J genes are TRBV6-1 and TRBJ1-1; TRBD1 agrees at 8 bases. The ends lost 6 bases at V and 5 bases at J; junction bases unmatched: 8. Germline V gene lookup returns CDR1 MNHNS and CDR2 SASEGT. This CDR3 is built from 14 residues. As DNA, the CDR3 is TGTGCCAGCAGCCTGGACAGGGTGGTAACTGAAGCTTTCTTT. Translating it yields CASSLDRVVTEAFF.

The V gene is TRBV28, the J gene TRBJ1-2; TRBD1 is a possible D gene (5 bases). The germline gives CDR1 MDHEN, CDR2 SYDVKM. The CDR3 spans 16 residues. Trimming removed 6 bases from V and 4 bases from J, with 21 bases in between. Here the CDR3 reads CASRKFSRGPTYGYTF. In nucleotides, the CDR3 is TGTGCCAGCAGAAAATTCAGTAGGGGACCCACCTATGGCTACACCTTC.

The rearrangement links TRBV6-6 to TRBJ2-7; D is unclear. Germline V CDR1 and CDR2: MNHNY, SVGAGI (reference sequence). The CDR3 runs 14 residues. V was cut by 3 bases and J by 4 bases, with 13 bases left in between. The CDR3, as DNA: TGTGCCAGCAGTTATCTTGCACAGAGATACGAGCAGTACGTC. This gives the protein CASSYLAQRYEQYV.

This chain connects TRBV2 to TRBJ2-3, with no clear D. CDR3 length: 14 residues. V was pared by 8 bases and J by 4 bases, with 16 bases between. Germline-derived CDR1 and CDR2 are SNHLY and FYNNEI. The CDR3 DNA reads TGTGCCAGCGCCCAGAATCTAATGCCAGATACGCAGTATTTT. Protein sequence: CASAQNLMPDTQYF. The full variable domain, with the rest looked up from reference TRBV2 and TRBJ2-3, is EPEVTQTPSHQVTQMGQEVILRCVPISNHLYFYWYRQILGQKVEFLVSFYNNEISEKSEIFDDQFSVERPDGSNFTLKIRSTKLEDSAMYFCASAQNLMPDTQYFGPGTRLTVL.

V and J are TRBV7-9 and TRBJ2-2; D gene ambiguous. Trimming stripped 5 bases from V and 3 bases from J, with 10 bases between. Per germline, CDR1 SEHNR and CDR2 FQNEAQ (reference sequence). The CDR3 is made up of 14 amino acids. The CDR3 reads CASSDRTDTGELFF. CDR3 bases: TGTGCCAGCAGCGACCGGACGGACACCGGGGAGCTGTTTTTT.